Here is one T cell receptor beta chain with its context. This record belongs to a study of blood T cell repertoires in COVID-19. Using immunoSEQ multiplex PCR, the repertoire was profiled, and TCRdb retains in-frame clones only, with some absent. The table lists a few hundred thousand clones, about 79% of them singletons, with approximately 3.1% in the top ten. V was pared by 1 base and J by 3 bases, with 9 bases of the junction left unmatched. Germline CDR1 and CDR2: SGHAT and FQNNGV. The CDR3 has 16 amino acids. The specimen was PBMCs or T cells enriched from blood (not recorded which). V and J are TRBV11-2 and TRBJ2-7, with 7 bases identical to TRBD2. This TCR came from a woman in her sixties or seventies who had recovered from COVID-19. CDR3 DNA sequence: TGTGCCAGCAGCTTAGTCAGGCCTAGCGGAAACTACGAGCAGTACTTC. The encoded protein is CASSLVRPSGNYEQYF.